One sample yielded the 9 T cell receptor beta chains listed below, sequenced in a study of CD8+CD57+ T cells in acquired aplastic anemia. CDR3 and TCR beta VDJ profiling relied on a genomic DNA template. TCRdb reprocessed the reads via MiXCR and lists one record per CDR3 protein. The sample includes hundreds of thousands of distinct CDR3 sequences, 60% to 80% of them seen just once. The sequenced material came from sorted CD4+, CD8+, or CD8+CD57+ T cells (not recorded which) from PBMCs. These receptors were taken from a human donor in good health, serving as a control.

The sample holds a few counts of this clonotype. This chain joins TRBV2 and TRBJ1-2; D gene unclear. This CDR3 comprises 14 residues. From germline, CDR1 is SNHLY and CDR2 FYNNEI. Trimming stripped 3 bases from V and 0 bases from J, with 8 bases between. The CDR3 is CASSDSDSNYGYTF. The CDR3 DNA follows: TGTGCCAGCAGTGACAGCGACTCTAACTATGGCTACACCTTC.

CDR3 in DNA: TGTGCCAGCAGCTCAGCCGAGGGACCGGACGAGGAGTACTTC. Translating gives CASSSAEGPDEEYF. V is TRBV9 and J is TRBJ2-5; the D call may be TRBD1 or TRBD2 (5 bases each). The germline V gene encodes CDR1 SGDLS and CDR2 YYNGEE. The V gene lost 4 bases and the J gene lost 12 bases, with 22 bases spanning the gap. The CDR3 is 14 amino acids.

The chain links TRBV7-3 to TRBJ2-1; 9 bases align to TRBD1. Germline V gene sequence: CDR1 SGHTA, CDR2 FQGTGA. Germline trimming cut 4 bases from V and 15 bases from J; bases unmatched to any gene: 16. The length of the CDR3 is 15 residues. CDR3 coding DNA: TGTGCCAGCAGCTCCCGGACAGGGGCGAATGAGCAGTTGTTCTTC. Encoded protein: CASSSRTGANEQLFF.

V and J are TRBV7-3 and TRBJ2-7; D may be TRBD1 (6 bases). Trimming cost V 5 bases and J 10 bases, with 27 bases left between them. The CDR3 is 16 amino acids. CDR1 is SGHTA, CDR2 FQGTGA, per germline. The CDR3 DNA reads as TGTGCCAGCAGCGCCCAGGGGATTGCGACCCAGTACTTCCAGTACTTC. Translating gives CASSAQGIATQYFQYF.

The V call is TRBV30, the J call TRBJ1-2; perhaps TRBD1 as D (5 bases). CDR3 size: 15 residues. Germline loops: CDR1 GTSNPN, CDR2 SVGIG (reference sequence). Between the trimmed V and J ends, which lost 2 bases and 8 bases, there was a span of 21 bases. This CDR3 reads CAWSILTRGGGGYTF. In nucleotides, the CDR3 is TGTGCCTGGAGTATACTGACAAGGGGCGGGGGAGGCTACACCTTC.

DNA for the CDR3: TGTGCCAGCAGCTTAGGGGCAGGGGCGGAGACCCAGTACTTC. It codes for CASSLGAGAETQYF. The chain recombines TRBV7-2 with TRBJ2-5; TRBD1 is a possible D gene (6 bases). In germline, CDR1 is SGHTA, CDR2 FQGNSA. This CDR3 comprises 14 residues. Trimming left V 1 base short and J 5 bases short, with 11 bases between.

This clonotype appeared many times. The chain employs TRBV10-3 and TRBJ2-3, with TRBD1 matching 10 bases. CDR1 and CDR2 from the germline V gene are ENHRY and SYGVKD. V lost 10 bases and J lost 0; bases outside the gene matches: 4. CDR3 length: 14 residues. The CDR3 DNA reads TGTGCCACCGGACAGGGGGATAGCACAGATACGCAGTATTTT. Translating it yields CATGQGDSTDTQYF.

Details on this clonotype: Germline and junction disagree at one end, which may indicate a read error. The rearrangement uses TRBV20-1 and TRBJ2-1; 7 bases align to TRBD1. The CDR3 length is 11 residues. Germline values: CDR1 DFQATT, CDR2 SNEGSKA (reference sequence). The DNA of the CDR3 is TGCAGTGCTAGAATCGACAGGGATCAGCTCTTC. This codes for CSARIDRDQLF.

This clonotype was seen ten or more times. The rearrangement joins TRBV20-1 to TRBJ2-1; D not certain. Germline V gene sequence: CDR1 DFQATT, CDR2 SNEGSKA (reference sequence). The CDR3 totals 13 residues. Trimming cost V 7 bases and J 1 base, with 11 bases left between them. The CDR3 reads CSVQLRSYNEQFF. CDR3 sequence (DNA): TGCAGTGTGCAGCTAAGATCCTACAATGAGCAGTTCTTC.